The 14 T cell receptor beta chains below come from one sample, sequenced in a study of OX40 agonist ivuxolimab in advanced cancers. This table comes from immunoSEQ multiplex PCR, and its TCRdb copy is limited to in-frame clones, with some not included. The sample holds over 10,000 clones, about 85% seen once. Sequencing used CD4+ or CD8+ T cells sorted from blood, obtained in a trial of the OX40 agonist ivuxolimab. The receptors stem from an adult with an advanced solid tumor such as melanoma, head and neck, liver or kidney cancer.

The chain couples TRBV5-6 to TRBJ2-7; 8 positions agree with TRBD2. Losses at the gene ends were 4 bases for V and 0 bases for J; bases not matched to a gene: 6. The length of the CDR3 is 15 residues. CDR1 is SGHDT and CDR2 is YYEEEE in the germline V gene. The CDR3 DNA follows: TGTGCCAGCAGCCCCTTCGGGGGGGTCTCCTACGAGCAGTACTTC. Protein sequence: CASSPFGGVSYEQYF.

The sample holds a few counts of this clone. The chain links TRBV13 to TRBJ2-1; 8 bases are a match to TRBD2. Germline V gene lookup returns CDR1 PRHDT and CDR2 FYEKMQ (reference sequence). The length of the CDR3 is 15 residues. Trimming removed 5 bases from V and 2 bases from J; junction bases left unmatched: 5. The CDR3: CASSHMGLAYNEQFF. The DNA of the CDR3 is TGTGCCAGCAGCCACATGGGACTAGCCTACAATGAGCAGTTCTTC.

This clone appeared a single time. The genes are TRBV27 and TRBJ2-7; either TRBD1 or TRBD2 may supply D (5 bases each). V was cut by 3 bases and J by 5 bases, with 17 bases left in between. The CDR3 has 15 amino acids. Germline V gene sequence: CDR1 MNHEY, CDR2 SMNVEV (reference sequence). CDR3 in amino acids: CASSFVREGNHEQYF. CDR3 coding DNA: TGTGCCAGCAGTTTTGTAAGAGAGGGGAATCACGAGCAGTACTTC.

The V call is TRBV4-1, the J call TRBJ1-1; a weak D match, TRBD1 (5 bases). The V gene lost 1 base and the J gene lost 6 bases, with 9 bases spanning the gap. The CDR3 length is 13 residues. Germline assignment: CDR1 MGHRA and CDR2 YSYEKL. The CDR3 sequence is CASSQVAGAEAFF. CDR3 nucleotide sequence: TGCGCCAGCAGCCAAGTCGCGGGGGCTGAAGCTTTCTTT.

The chain carries TRBV9 and TRBJ2-7; D is undetermined. Germline values: CDR1 SGDLS, CDR2 YYNGEE. V was trimmed by 4 bases and J by 2 bases, leaving 10 bases between them. The CDR3 consists of 13 residues. The CDR3 spells CASSPGSPYEQYF. The CDR3 region has the DNA TGTGCCAGCAGCCCCGGGTCACCCTACGAGCAGTACTTC. The full variable domain, rest sourced from reference TRBV9 and TRBJ2-7, is DSGVTQTPKHLITATGQRVTLRCSPRSGDLSVYWYQQSLDQGLQFLIQYYNGEERAKGNILERFSAQQFPDLHSELNLSSLELGDSALYFCASSPGSPYEQYFGPGTRLTVT.

A few counts support this clone. The same CDR3 also results from other DNA sequences found in this sample. The chain carries TRBV27 and TRBJ2-7; 7 bases are a match to TRBD2. Per the germline V gene, CDR1 is MNHEY and CDR2 is SMNVEV (reference sequence). The length of the CDR3 is 11 residues. J was trimmed by 6 bases and V by 8 bases; bases with no gene match: 4. CDR3 sequence (DNA): TGTGCCAGCCGCTGGGGGGGCGAGCAGTACTTC. Translating it yields CASRWGGEQYF.

V and J are TRBV19 and TRBJ2-7; D is uncertain. V was clipped by 3 bases and J by 2 bases, with 8 bases between them. Germline loops: CDR1 LNHDA, CDR2 SQIVND (reference sequence). The CDR3 totals 13 residues. The DNA of the CDR3 is TGTGCCAGTAGTATCCAGGCGGCCTACGAGCAGTACTTC. It yields the protein CASSIQAAYEQYF.

The V and J genes are TRBV4-1 and TRBJ2-2, with TRBD2 identical over 10 bases. CDR3 length: 16 amino acids. CDR1 is MGHRA, CDR2 YSYEKL, per germline. The V gene end was trimmed by 0 bases and the J gene end by 6 bases; junction bases not matched to a gene: 4. CDR3 bases: TGCGCCAGCAGCCAAGAGGAGCGGGGGGGCCCCGGGGAGCTGTTTTTT. Translation gives CASSQEERGGPGELFF.

The chain recombines TRBV19 with TRBJ2-7; 13 nucleotides line up with TRBD2. The CDR3 extends over 15 amino acids. Germline V gene lookup returns CDR1 LNHDA and CDR2 SQIVND (reference sequence). Trimming at V came to 5 bases and at J to 7 bases, leaving 8 bases not matched to a gene. The CDR3 region is CASSAGTSGTTEQYF. In DNA, the CDR3 is TGTGCCAGTAGTGCCGGGACTAGCGGGACCACTGAGCAGTACTTC.

The CDR3 bases are TGTGCCAGTAGTAAGGGGCTGAGGGGCAATCAGCCCCAGCATTTT. It codes for CASSKGLRGNQPQHF. The chain joins TRBV19 to TRBJ1-5; D perhaps matches TRBD1 (5 bases). The CDR3 contains 15 residues. Germline V gene data show CDR1 as LNHDA and CDR2 as SQIVND (reference sequence). Trimming pared 4 bases from V and 2 bases from J, leaving 12 bases between.

V is TRBV10-3 and J is TRBJ2-1, with TRBD1 identical over 8 bases. V was pared by 8 bases and J by 7 bases, with 7 bases of the junction left unmatched. Germline CDR1 and CDR2: ENHRY and SYGVKD. The CDR3 spans 13 residues. The CDR3 here is CAIPGTGVNEQFF. The CDR3 nucleotides read TGTGCCATCCCCGGGACAGGAGTAAATGAGCAGTTCTTC.

The chain couples TRBV29-1 to TRBJ2-2, with TRBD1 matching 8 bases. The CDR3 runs to 14 residues. Germline V gene sequence: CDR1 SQVTM, CDR2 ANQGSEA. V trimming: 2 bases; J trimming: 4 bases; junction bases outside the gene matches: 3. CDR3 sequence reads: CSVEQGAGTGELFF. The CDR3 DNA sequence: TGCAGCGTTGAACAGGGGGCTGGCACCGGGGAGCTGTTTTTT.

This rearrangement joins TRBV4-1 to TRBJ2-1, with D perhaps given as TRBD1 or TRBD2 (6 bases each). Per germline, CDR1 MGHRA and CDR2 YSYEKL. V shed 1 base and J shed 6 bases, with 19 bases lying between them. The CDR3 runs to 17 residues. The CDR3 reads CASSQGDESWGANEQFF. The DNA of the CDR3 is TGCGCCAGCAGCCAAGGTGATGAATCCTGGGGGGCCAATGAGCAGTTCTTC.

V is TRBV11-2 and J is TRBJ2-1; a possible D gene is TRBD1 (6 bases). The CDR3 extends over 17 amino acids. Germline V gene sequence: CDR1 SGHAT, CDR2 FQNNGV. V was shortened by 5 bases and J by 6 bases, with 23 bases between the two germline ends. The CDR3 region is CASSLIPADRLSNEQFF. The CDR3 bases are TGTGCCAGCAGCCTGATTCCTGCGGACAGACTATCCAATGAGCAGTTCTTC.